Shown below are 28 T cell receptor beta chains from a single sample sequenced in a study of regulatory T cells in long-lasting Graves disease. Time point: newly diagnosed GD, antithyroid drugs for less than 3 months. Construction of the TCR library relied on RNA isolated from PBMCs. The TCR beta library used iRepertoire HTBI primers with Arm-PCR amplification of CDR3. TCRdb itself ran the multiplex PCR reads through MiXCR, one entry per CDR3 protein. The top ten clones hold 25% of a sample with hundreds of thousands of distinct CDR3 sequences, 15% to 20% of them seen once. This sample was shared with a second study, whose subject was T cells in Graves' hyperthyroidism and ophthalmopathy.

The sample here was peripheral blood mononuclear cells (PBMCs), taken at new diagnosis, from a patient treated with antithyroid drugs. The source is a woman aged 35 to 60 with Graves disease.

This clonotype was observed a few times. This chain links TRBV12-3 or TRBV12-4 with TRBJ2-1, with TRBD1 matching 9 bases. Trimming cost V 6 bases and J 12 bases; bases outside gene matches: 6. This CDR3 has 12 residues. The CDR3 loop is CASRLNRGRQFF. CDR3 sequence (DNA): TGTGCCAGCAGGCTTAACAGGGGGCGGCAGTTCTTC.

This clonotype was seen many times. The V gene is TRBV3-1, the J gene TRBJ2-7; TRBD1 aligns across 10 bases. The germline CDR1 and CDR2 sequences are LGHDT and YNNKEL (reference sequence). The CDR3 has 16 residues. V lost 4 bases, J lost 2 bases, and 8 bases stayed unmatched. The CDR3 sequence: CASSRAGTGEAYEQYF. In DNA form, the CDR3 reads TGTGCCAGCAGCCGAGCCGGGACAGGGGAGGCCTACGAGCAGTACTTC.

This clonotype has ten or more counts. The chain employs TRBV27 and TRBJ2-7; TRBD1 is a possible D gene (6 bases). This CDR3 spans 14 amino acids. Germline V gene sequence: CDR1 MNHEY, CDR2 SMNVEV (reference sequence). Trimming left V 5 bases short and J 2 bases short, with 13 bases between. Written as DNA, the CDR3 is TGTGCCAGCAGTCCCGGGACAACCGCCTACGAGCAGTACTTC. Amino acids: CASSPGTTAYEQYF.

Remarks on this clonotype: A much larger clone differs from this one at a single base, so this may be a read error. The chain uses TRBV10-3 and TRBJ1-5, with a tentative D call TRBD1 (5 bases). The V end lost 3 bases, the J end lost 7 bases, and 19 bases lay between the germline ends. This CDR3 has 16 amino acids. The germline gives CDR1 ENHRY, CDR2 SYGVKD. CDR3 sequence (DNA): TGTGCCATCAGTGAAGCGCTTGTGGGGGGTCGGCAGCCCCAGCATTTT. This encodes CAISEALVGGRQPQHF.

This chain connects TRBV11-2 to TRBJ1-3, with D possibly being TRBD1 (5 bases). The germline V and J ends were trimmed by 5 bases and 4 bases, with 12 bases remaining between them. The germline CDR1 and CDR2 sequences are SGHAT and FQNNGV. This CDR3 comprises 14 residues. In DNA form, the CDR3 reads TGTGCCAGCAGCCCGAGGGGATTGGGAAACACCATATATTTT. Protein sequence: CASSPRGLGNTIYF.

This clonotype was counted only a few times. This chain connects TRBV20-1 to TRBJ1-3, with 7 bases identical to TRBD1. Looked up from germline, CDR1 is DFQATT and CDR2 is SNEGSKA (reference sequence). The CDR3 extends over 13 amino acids. The V segment lost 1 base and the J segment 4 bases; nucleotides outside the gene matches: 1. The CDR3 spells CSARAGQGNTIYF. The CDR3 DNA follows: TGCAGTGCTAGAGCGGGACAGGGAAACACCATATATTTT.

This clonotype was recorded at least ten times. The DNA of the CDR3 is TGCGCCAGCAGTGAGTCGAAAGGGCCCGGCACTGAAGCTTTCTTT. Its protein is CASSESKGPGTEAFF. The gene calls are TRBV10-1 and TRBJ1-1; no clear D. The CDR3 length is 15 residues. Germline-derived CDR1 and CDR2 are WNHNN and SYGVQD (reference sequence). V gave up 0 bases and J gave up 4 bases, with 12 bases separating them.

The sample holds a few counts of this clonotype. This sequence is one base from a far larger clone and is likely a read error. This sequence joins TRBV6-1 and TRBJ2-5, with a tentative D call TRBD2 (6 bases). Germline V gives CDR1 MNHNS, CDR2 SASEGT. Trimming took 1 base from V and 11 from J, leaving 20 bases between them. This CDR3 is built from 15 residues. The DNA for the CDR3 is TGTGCCAGCAGTGAAGACATAAATTCGGGGGATGAGCAGTACTTC. It encodes CASSEDINSGDEQYF.

This clonotype has at least ten counts. This chain joins TRBV9 and TRBJ1-2; D is possibly TRBD1 (5 bases). The V end was cut by 2 bases, the J end by 0 bases, with 8 bases between. The CDR3 extends over 14 amino acids. Per germline, CDR1 SGDLS and CDR2 YYNGEE. The CDR3 is CASSVTGANYGYTF. CDR3 DNA: TGTGCCAGCAGCGTTACGGGGGCTAACTATGGCTACACCTTC.

To note about this clonotype: A far larger clone is only one base removed, so a read error is likely. The chain employs TRBV6-1 and TRBJ2-7; TRBD2 aligns across 7 bases. The CDR3 consists of 13 residues. Trimming cost V 6 bases and J 3 bases; bases outside gene matches: 5. CDR1 and CDR2 from the germline V gene are MNHNS and SASEGT. The CDR3 coding sequence is TGTGCCAGCAGGACCAGCGGGGTCTACGAGCAGTACTTC. Its translation: CASRTSGVYEQYF.

The count of this clonotype is one. A clone one base away is much larger, so this may be a read error. The chain carries TRBV20-1 and TRBJ1-5; TRBD1 is a possible D gene (6 bases). This CDR3 comprises 13 residues. CDR1 and CDR2 from the germline V gene are DFQATT and SNEGSKA (reference sequence). The V and J ends lost 6 bases and 3 bases respectively, with 12 bases between them. The CDR3 nucleotides read TGCAGTGCCTTAGGACAGACCAATCAGCCCCAGCATTTT. Its translation is CSALGQTNQPQHF.

This clonotype was seen at least ten times. V is TRBV2 and J is TRBJ2-3; D could derive from TRBD1 or TRBD2 (6 bases each). This CDR3 comprises 16 residues. CDR1 and CDR2 (germline): SNHLY, FYNNEI. Trimming removed 6 bases at V and 0 bases at J, with 16 bases between. CDR3 protein: CASRRLKGGSTDTQYF. The DNA for the CDR3 is TGTGCCAGCAGACGGCTAAAAGGGGGGAGCACAGATACGCAGTATTTT.

This clonotype was counted many times. The rearrangement uses TRBV9 and TRBJ1-2; D is perhaps TRBD1 (5 bases). CDR1 is SGDLS, CDR2 YYNGEE, per germline. Trimming took 0 bases from V and 4 from J, leaving 7 bases between them. CDR3 length: 13 residues. The CDR3 DNA follows: TGTGCCAGCAGCGTAGGTGGGGCCTATGGCTACACCTTC. This codes for CASSVGGAYGYTF.

In its sample, this clonotype was seen many times. V gene TRBV20-1 combines with J gene TRBJ2-1, with 13 bases fitting TRBD2. Germline V gene lookup returns CDR1 DFQATT and CDR2 SNEGSKA (reference sequence). The CDR3 consists of 17 residues. Losses at the gene ends were 6 bases for V and 3 bases for J; bases not matched to a gene: 11. In DNA, the CDR3 is TGCAGTGCGCCGACTAGCGGGGGGACCATCCACTACAATGAGCAGTTCTTC. It encodes CSAPTSGGTIHYNEQFF.

In this sample, this clonotype turned up many times. The gene calls are TRBV6-1 and TRBJ1-1; 7 bases line up with TRBD1. The CDR3 consists of 13 residues. The V segment lost 5 bases and the J segment 10 bases; nucleotides outside the gene matches: 10. Germline V gene data show CDR1 as MNHNS and CDR2 as SASEGT. This CDR3 reads CASSQQQGSRAFF. Here the CDR3 DNA reads TGTGCCAGCAGTCAACAACAGGGGAGTAGAGCTTTCTTT.

The gene calls are TRBV24-1 and TRBJ2-1, with D tentatively TRBD2 (7 bases). Germline assignment: CDR1 KGHDR and CDR2 SFDVKD. V was cut by 10 bases and J by 6 bases, with 12 bases left in between. There are 12 residues in the CDR3. CDR3 nucleotides: TGTGCCACAAAAGGGGGGGGCAATGAGCAGTTCTTC. Amino acid sequence: CATKGGGNEQFF.

This clonotype was counted between two and nine times. The rearrangement joins TRBV4-1 to TRBJ1-1; possibly TRBD1 for D (5 bases). Trimming pared 1 base from V and 0 bases from J, leaving 9 bases between. This CDR3 is built from 15 residues. CDR1 is MGHRA, CDR2 YSYEKL, per germline. DNA for the CDR3: TGCGCCAGCAGCCAAGTGCAGGGAATGAACACTGAAGCTTTCTTT. It is translated as CASSQVQGMNTEAFF.

The J gene is TRBJ2-2, the V gene TRBV12-3 or TRBV12-4, with 8 bases matching TRBD2. With V trimmed by 6 bases and J by 7 bases, 10 bases remained unmatched. The CDR3 extends over 15 amino acids. CDR3: CASSFSSGGGGELFF. CDR3 DNA sequence: TGTGCCAGCAGCTTCTCGAGCGGGGGTGGCGGGGAGCTGTTTTTT.

The chain uses TRBV28 and TRBJ1-1, with D possibly matching TRBD1 (6 bases). The germline gives CDR1 MDHEN, CDR2 SYDVKM. Deletions cut 5 bases from V and 4 bases from J, with 14 bases between. The CDR3 runs 14 residues. Written as DNA, the CDR3 is TGTGCCAGCAGTACTTACAGGGAAAGCACTGAAGCTTTCTTT. It specifies CASSTYRESTEAFF.

The chain combines TRBV7-9 with TRBJ2-3; a weak D match, TRBD2 (6 bases). CDR3 size: 13 residues. V was cut by 5 bases and J by 5 bases, with 11 bases left in between. Germline V lookup: CDR1 SEHNR, CDR2 FQNEAQ (reference sequence). The CDR3 loop reads CASSQMEGDTQYF. CDR3 bases: TGTGCCAGCAGCCAGATGGAGGGAGATACGCAGTATTTT. Combining the CDR3 with reference TRBV7-9 and TRBJ2-3 gives the whole variable domain DTGVSQNPRHKITKRGQNVTFRCDPISEHNRLYWYRQTLGQGPEFLTYFQNEAQLEKSRLLSDRFSAERPKGSFSTLEIQRTEQGDSAMYLCASSQMEGDTQYFGPGTRLTVL.

Ten or more counts support this clonotype. The chain combines TRBV3-1 with TRBJ2-2, with D hard to call. The V and J ends lost 3 bases and 6 bases respectively, with 5 bases between them. Germline lookup yields CDR1 LGHDT and CDR2 YNNKEL (reference sequence). The CDR3 is made up of 12 amino acids. DNA of the CDR3: TGTGCCAGCAGCCACATGTCCGGGGAGCTGTTTTTT. Encoded protein: CASSHMSGELFF.

A few counts support this clonotype. The chain is built from TRBV19 and TRBJ1-1; possibly TRBD1 for D (6 bases). The length of the CDR3 is 15 residues. CDR1 LNHDA and CDR2 SQIVND come from the germline V gene (reference sequence). Trimming removed 1 base at V and 7 bases at J, with 16 bases between. The CDR3 DNA sequence: TGTGCCAGTAGTATAGCCCACGGGGGGCTGAATGAAGCTTTCTTT. This gives the protein CASSIAHGGLNEAFF. The variable domain in full, completed from reference TRBV19 and TRBJ1-1, reads DGGITQSPKYLFRKEGQNVTLSCEQNLNHDAMYWYRQDPGQGLRLIYYSQIVNDFQKGDIAEGYSVSREKKESFPLTVTSAQKNPTAFYLCASSIAHGGLNEAFFGQGTRLTVV.

At least ten counts were recorded for this clonotype. The genes are TRBV7-2 and TRBJ1-1; D perhaps matches TRBD1 (5 bases). Germline V gene data show CDR1 as SGHTA and CDR2 as FQGNSA. V lost 5 bases and J 7 bases, leaving 17 bases between the germline ends. The CDR3 length is 14 residues. The CDR3, as DNA: TGTGCCAGCAGCCCCTGGGGCCAAACGGATGAAGCTTTCTTT. Its protein product is CASSPWGQTDEAFF. Complete variable domain (other parts from reference TRBV7-2 and TRBJ1-1): GAGVSQSPSNKVTEKGKDVELRCDPISGHTALYWYRQSLGQGLEFLIYFQGNSAPDKSGLPSDRFSAERTGGSVSTLTIQRTQQEDSAVYLCASSPWGQTDEAFFGQGTRLTVV.

The chain combines TRBV4-1 with TRBJ2-7, with D perhaps TRBD1 or TRBD2 (5 bases each). V was cut by 1 base and J by 2 bases, with 15 bases left in between. Germline CDR1 reads MGHRA; CDR2 reads YSYEKL. The CDR3 is 16 residues long. The CDR3: CASSQVGTFSTYEQYF. CDR3 nucleotide sequence: TGCGCCAGCAGCCAAGTCGGGACCTTTAGTACCTACGAGCAGTACTTC.

This clonotype was observed at least ten times. The rearrangement uses TRBV5-1 and TRBJ1-2; D is unresolved. Germline CDR1 reads SGHRS; CDR2 reads YFSETQ. The V and J ends lost 0 bases and 8 bases respectively, with 14 bases between them. The CDR3 is 14 residues long. The CDR3 DNA sequence: TGCGCCAGCAGCTTGGAACCGGGTGTCAGGGGCTACACCTTC. Protein: CASSLEPGVRGYTF.

The table lists this clonotype with many counts. The chain has TRBV20-1 and TRBJ2-7; 12 bases are a match to TRBD2. CDR1 is DFQATT and CDR2 is SNEGSKA in the germline V gene (reference sequence). The CDR3 is made up of 14 amino acids. The junction had 2 bases not matched to a gene; V was cut back by 2 bases and J by 3 bases. The CDR3: CSARTSGGFYEQYF. CDR3 DNA: TGCAGTGCTAGAACTAGCGGGGGGTTCTACGAGCAGTACTTC.

There are many counts of this clonotype. The CDR3 nucleotides read TGTGCCAGCAGCCAAGATGTGGGACAAGAAAACATTCAGTACTTC. Protein sequence: CASSQDVGQENIQYF. The chain links TRBV3-1 to TRBJ2-4; maybe TRBD1 (6 bases). CDR1 LGHDT and CDR2 YNNKEL come from the germline V gene (reference sequence). V lost 0 bases and J lost 5, with 11 bases in between. The CDR3 loop spans 15 amino acids. The full variable domain, with the rest looked up from reference TRBV3-1 and TRBJ2-4, is DTAVSQTPKYLVTQMGNDKSIKCEQNLGHDTMYWYKQDSKKFLKIMFSYNNKELIINETVPNRFSPKSPDKAHLNLHINSLELGDSAVYFCASSQDVGQENIQYFGAGTRLSVL.

The rearrangement uses TRBV6-4 and TRBJ2-5; 7 bases are shared with TRBD2. Unmatched junction bases numbered 9, after V lost 3 bases and J lost 2 bases. This CDR3 spans 16 amino acids. The germline V gene has CDR1 MRHNA and CDR2 SNTAGT. CDR3 bases: TGTGCCAGCAGTGAATACCCTAGCGGAAAACAAGAGACCCAGTACTTC. This codes for CASSEYPSGKQETQYF.